This is a list of T cell receptor beta chains from one sample in a study of shared T cell receptors in the human thymus. The data were produced by immunoSEQ multiplex PCR, yet TCRdb's version contains in-frame clones alone and is incomplete. Altogether hundreds of thousands of clones are present, more than 75% being singletons, with the ten largest covering roughly 0.0087%. Separately, the same data were catalogued under a study of human thymus T cells.

The specimen was thymocytes. All receptors come from a boy under two years old with a congenital heart defect. Both conserved end residues are part of each CDR3. Each record gives: clone size, D gene, V gene, J gene, CDR3 protein, CDR3 DNA. A D gene is named only where the DNA matches it firmly. The size entry is marked missing in some rows and otherwise reads once, few, many or a size class.

-	-	TRBV5-8	TRBJ1-5	CASSRTGQQPQHF	TGTGCCAGCAGTCGTACAGGGCAACAGCCCCAGCATTTT
few	-	TRBV6-5	TRBJ1-3	CASSSVPFSGNTIYF	TGTGCCAGCAGTTCCGTTCCTTTCTCTGGAAACACCATATATTTT
-	-	TRBV15	TRBJ1-6	CATSRDRVRSSYNSPLHF	TGTGCCACCAGCAGAGATCGGGTGAGGAGCTCCTATAATTCACCCCTCCACTTT
-	TRBD2	TRBV10-2	TRBJ2-7	CASSESGLAGDEQYF	TGCGCCAGCAGTGAGTCGGGGCTAGCGGGAGACGAGCAGTACTTC
-	TRBD1	TRBV29-1	TRBJ1-2	CSVEIRDSAWGYTF	TGCAGCGTTGAAATCCGGGACAGTGCGTGGGGCTACACCTTC
once	TRBD1	TRBV29-1	TRBJ2-1	CSVGTGGRSDSYNEQFF	TGCAGCGTAGGGACAGGGGGGCGCTCGGACTCCTACAATGAGCAGTTCTTC
-	TRBD1	TRBV28	TRBJ1-1	CASSFEDRENNTEAFF	TGTGCCAGCAGTTTTGAGGACAGGGAAAACAACACTGAAGCTTTCTTT
-	TRBD1	TRBV5-4	TRBJ1-1	CASSLDQGALDAEAFF	TGTGCCAGCAGCTTGGATCAGGGGGCCCTGGATGCTGAAGCTTTCTTT
-	TRBD2	TRBV5-6	TRBJ2-7	CASSSSRGVRTDYEQYF	TGTGCCAGCAGCTCGTCCCGGGGGGTTAGGACTGACTACGAGCAGTACTTC
-	-	TRBV12-5	TRBJ2-5	CASANSAGETQYF	TGTGCTAGTGCCAATAGTGCCGGGGAGACCCAGTACTTC
few	-	TRBV4-3	TRBJ2-1	CASSQEAGYDNEQFF	TGCGCCAGCAGCCAAGAGGCAGGGTACGACAATGAGCAGTTCTTC
-	TRBD2	TRBV9	TRBJ2-2	CASSTRLAGGSVGELFF	TGTGCCAGCAGCACCCGACTAGCGGGGGGGTCGGTCGGGGAGCTGTTTTTT
-	TRBD2	TRBV5-4	TRBJ2-1	CASSSSGSLYNEQFF	TGTGCCAGCAGCTCTAGCGGTTCCCTCTACAATGAGCAGTTCTTC
-	TRBD2	TRBV13	TRBJ2-1	CASSSTRIAGVHEQFF	TGTGCCAGCAGCTCAACACGGATAGCGGGAGTACATGAGCAGTTCTTC
-	TRBD1	TRBV27	TRBJ2-5	CASSPRQGARETQYF	TGTGCCAGCAGCCCGAGACAGGGGGCTAGGGAGACCCAGTACTTC
-	TRBD2	TRBV4-2	TRBJ2-5	CASSQEGVAGIQETQYF	TGTGCCAGCAGCCAAGAGGGGGTAGCGGGAATACAAGAGACCCAGTACTTC
-	-	TRBV30	TRBJ2-2	CAWSVLGQLTGELFF	TGTGCCTGGAGTGTACTGGGGCAACTCACCGGGGAGCTGTTTTTT
-	TRBD2	TRBV28	TRBJ2-7	CASRDSGRAFYEQYF	TGTGCCAGCAGGGATAGCGGGAGGGCCTTCTACGAGCAGTACTTC
-	TRBD1	TRBV4-3	TRBJ2-3	CASSHDAGDRGQTDTQYF	TGCGCCAGCAGCCATGACGCGGGCGACAGGGGGCAGACAGATACGCAGTATTTT
-	-	TRBV10-1	TRBJ1-2	CASSFPLSYGYTF	TGCGCCAGCAGTTTCCCGTTGAGCTATGGCTACACCTTC
-	TRBD2	TRBV5-5	TRBJ2-7	CASSLCCQGGYEQYF	TGTGCCAGCAGCTTGTGTTGTCAGGGAGGGTACGAGCAGTACTTC
-	TRBD1	TRBV7-2	TRBJ2-7	CASSGYGTGNEQYF	TGTGCCAGCAGCGGATACGGGACAGGGAACGAGCAGTACTTC
once	TRBD2	TRBV2	TRBJ2-1	CASSETSGTPLSYNEQFF	TGTGCCAGCAGTGAAACTAGCGGGACACCCCTATCCTACAATGAGCAGTTCTTC
-	-	TRBV28	TRBJ1-6	CASSPLSPGRHSPLHF	TGTGCCAGCAGCCCCCTCTCGCCAGGGCGACATTCACCCCTCCACTTT
few	-	TRBV4-3	TRBJ2-5	CASSQADVARGTKRSQETQYF	TGCGCCAGCAGCCAAGCCGACGTAGCCCGGGGGACCAAGCGGTCCCAAGAGACCCAGTACTTC
-	-	TRBV19	TRBJ2-7	CASSQSAEYPPYEQYF	TGTGCCAGTAGTCAGTCGGCGGAATATCCCCCCTACGAGCAGTACTTC
-	-	TRBV7-5	TRBJ1-1	CVRSFSGNLNTEAFF	TGTGTCAGAAGCTTTTCCGGGAACCTGAACACTGAAGCTTTCTTT
-	TRBD1	TRBV14	TRBJ2-7	CASSLPDRAYEQYF	TGTGCCAGCAGCCTCCCGGACAGGGCCTACGAGCAGTACTTC
-	-	TRBV4-3	TRBJ2-7	CASSQTPLLGGGHEQYF	TGCGCCAGCAGCCAGACGCCTCTTCTGGGGGGGGGCCACGAGCAGTACTTC
-	-	TRBV15	TRBJ2-7	CATSPSRGRSYEQYF	TGTGCCACCAGCCCATCCAGGGGTAGGTCCTACGAGCAGTACTTC
-	-	TRBV27	TRBJ1-1	CASSSLDTNTEAFF	TGTGCCAGCAGTTCATTGGACACAAACACTGAAGCTTTCTTT
-	TRBD1	TRBV4-1	TRBJ2-3	CASSQGGWGRGQGGETDTQYF	TGCGCCAGCAGCCAAGGAGGGTGGGGCAGGGGGCAAGGGGGAGAGACAGATACGCAGTATTTT
-	TRBD2	TRBV4-2	TRBJ2-7	CASSRGLPPYEQYF	TGTGCCAGCAGCCGGGGACTACCGCCCTACGAGCAGTACTTC
-	-	TRBV4-3	TRBJ2-2	CASRSIGLNTGELFF	TGCGCCAGCAGATCAATAGGACTGAACACCGGGGAGCTGTTTTTT
-	-	TRBV7-2	TRBJ2-6	CASSETSGTGANVLTF	TGTGCCAGCAGCGAAACCTCAGGGACTGGGGCCAACGTCCTGACTTTC
few	-	TRBV27	TRBJ2-1	CASRARGCNEQFF	TGTGCCAGCAGGGCGCGGGGCTGCAATGAGCAGTTCTTC
few	TRBD1	TRBV28	TRBJ1-2	CASLGTGANYGYTF	TGTGCCAGCCTTGGGACAGGGGCTAACTATGGCTACACCTTC
-	-	TRBV10-3	TRBJ1-5	CAISSGFDQPQHF	TGTGCCATCAGTTCAGGGTTCGATCAGCCCCAGCATTTT
-	-	TRBV14	TRBJ2-1	CASSQDTGRPYNEQFF	TGTGCCAGCAGCCAGGATACAGGGAGACCCTACAATGAGCAGTTCTTC
-	TRBD1	TRBV7-9	TRBJ1-2	CASSSDRPRDGYTF	TGTGCCAGCAGCTCGGACAGGCCAAGGGATGGCTACACCTTC
-	-	TRBV30	TRBJ2-5	CAWSVRDSRQETQYF	TGTGCCTGGAGTGTACGCGACAGCCGCCAAGAGACCCAGTACTTC
-	TRBD1	TRBV28	TRBJ2-5	CASSPGQGQETQYF	TGTGCCAGCAGTCCCGGACAGGGCCAAGAGACCCAGTACTTC
-	TRBD1	TRBV12-5	TRBJ2-7	CASGFRQGPSYEQYF	TGTGCTAGTGGTTTCCGACAGGGTCCCTCCTACGAGCAGTACTTC
-	-	TRBV6-6	TRBJ2-7	CASSRRVAYEQYF	TGTGCCAGCAGTCGCAGGGTAGCCTACGAGCAGTACTTC
-	-	TRBV25-1	TRBJ2-2	CASSEQGTGELFF	TGTGCCAGCAGTGAACAGGGCACCGGGGAGCTGTTTTTT
-	-	TRBV12-5	TRBJ1-6	CASGQPDKNSPLHF	TGTGCTAGTGGACAACCCGACAAGAATTCACCCCTCCACTTT
-	-	TRBV6-1	TRBJ2-1	CASSDGGPYNEQFF	TGTGCCAGCAGTGATGGAGGCCCCTACAATGAGCAGTTCTTC
-	-	TRBV5-1	TRBJ1-4	CASSLAGQTRASATNEKLFF	TGCGCCAGCAGCTTGGCCGGACAGACAAGAGCTTCCGCAACTAATGAAAAACTGTTTTTT
-	TRBD1	TRBV5-1	TRBJ2-3	CASSLERQGSTDTQYF	TGCGCCAGCAGCTTGGAGCGACAGGGCAGCACAGATACGCAGTATTTT
-	TRBD1	TRBV6-1	TRBJ1-3	CASSPRDRAGNTIYF	TGTGCCAGCAGTCCCCGGGACAGGGCTGGAAACACCATATATTTT
once	-	TRBV29-1	TRBJ2-2	CSAVHWGRGELFF	TGCAGCGCAGTACATTGGGGGCGCGGGGAGCTGTTTTTT
-	TRBD1	TRBV30	TRBJ1-1	CAWKDRARCHTEAFF	TGTGCCTGGAAAGACAGGGCCCGTTGTCACACTGAAGCTTTCTTT
-	TRBD2	TRBV5-1	TRBJ2-2	CASSLVLETSGRRNTGELFF	TGCGCCAGCAGCTTGGTTTTAGAGACTAGCGGGAGAAGGAACACCGGGGAGCTGTTTTTT
once	-	TRBV13	TRBJ2-5	CASSLKDLGPQYF	TGTGCCAGCAGCTTAAAAGATCTGGGGCCCCAGTACTTC
-	TRBD2	TRBV6-5	TRBJ2-1	CASRELAGPHEQFF	TGTGCCAGCAGAGAACTAGCGGGGCCCCATGAGCAGTTCTTC
-	TRBD2	TRBV27	TRBJ2-1	CASSLSGINYNEQFF	TGTGCCAGCAGTTTAAGCGGGATAAATTACAATGAGCAGTTCTTC